Below are 6 T cell receptor beta chains sequenced from a single sample in a study of CD8 T cell repertoires and HIV-1 epitope variants. The data were produced by immunoSEQ multiplex PCR, yet TCRdb's version contains in-frame clones alone and is incomplete. In the table there are about 5,000 clones, roughly 70% of which are singletons. These receptors have no identified antigens. Sequencing input: cultured CD8+ T cells derived from PBMCs. Receptor source: a male donor with HIV.

The V and J genes are TRBV7-2 and TRBJ2-1; D may be TRBD2 (7 bases). V dropped 1 base and J dropped 3 bases, with 13 bases sitting between them. Germline-derived CDR1 and CDR2 are SGHTA and FQGNSA. The CDR3 spans 16 residues. CDR3 protein: CASSLDSGTRYNEQFF. CDR3 in DNA: TGTGCCAGCAGCTTAGACAGCGGGACACGCTACAATGAGCAGTTCTTC.

This chain uses TRBV27 with TRBJ1-5; no reliable D call. The CDR3 loop spans 13 amino acids. Germline V gene data show CDR1 as MNHEY and CDR2 as SMNVEV (reference sequence). V dropped 1 base and J dropped 6 bases, with 7 bases sitting between them. Here the CDR3 reads CASSLLARQPQHF. The CDR3, as DNA: TGTGCCAGCAGTTTATTGGCTCGTCAGCCCCAGCATTTT.

The chain employs TRBV2 and TRBJ2-7; possible D gene TRBD1, 6 bases. Trimming left V 5 bases short and J 0 bases short, with 17 bases between. The CDR3 runs 16 residues. From germline, CDR1 is SNHLY and CDR2 FYNNEI. The CDR3 region is CASSLSQGTLSYEQYF. CDR3 DNA sequence: TGTGCCAGCAGTTTATCACAGGGAACCCTCTCCTACGAGCAGTACTTC.

Turning to this clone: The limits of the CDR3 on the DNA are not certain, so only TCRdb's listed CDR3 is given. The chain links TRBV2 to TRBJ2-1; the D call of TRBD1 is as the table states it, not checked on the DNA. Germline CDR1 SNHLY, CDR2 FYNNEI. The CDR3 has 15 residues if both end residues are counted. CDR3 in amino acids: CASSTGQYFGNEQFF.

The chain carries TRBV10-1 and TRBJ2-7; D not resolved. The CDR3 spans 12 residues. Trimming removed 5 bases at V and 6 bases at J, with 11 bases between. Germline V gives CDR1 WNHNN, CDR2 SYGVQD (reference sequence). CDR3 loop: CASSSTGFEQYF. The CDR3 DNA is TGCGCCAGCAGTTCCACCGGGTTCGAGCAGTACTTC.

V usage is TRBV6-6 and J usage is TRBJ2-7; D possibly matches TRBD1 or TRBD2 (6 bases each). Germline-derived CDR1 and CDR2 are MNHNY and SVGAGI (reference sequence). V gave up 5 bases and J gave up 4 bases, with 21 bases separating them. This CDR3 has 16 amino acids. CDR3 loop: CASSPGAGQGTYEQYF. The CDR3 DNA reads as TGTGCCAGCAGTCCCGGTGCGGGCCAGGGGACTTACGAGCAGTACTTC.